A single sample gave rise to the 8 T cell receptor beta chains below, sequenced in a study of OX40 agonist ivuxolimab in advanced cancers. Here immunoSEQ multiplex PCR was the method, and the copy in TCRdb shows in-frame clones only, minus some. The sample consists of 14,000 or so clones, roughly 87% of them appearing once. The specimen comprised CD4+ or CD8+ T cells sorted from blood, sampled in a trial of the OX40 agonist ivuxolimab. Every receptor here comes from an adult with an advanced solid tumor such as melanoma, head and neck, liver or kidney cancer.

V usage is TRBV7-3 and J usage is TRBJ2-1, with TRBD2 identical over 8 bases. This CDR3 has 14 residues. The germline V gene encodes CDR1 SGHTA and CDR2 FQGTGA. Trimming removed 4 bases from V and 9 bases from J; junction bases left unmatched: 8. CDR3 DNA: TGTGCCAGCAGCTCCGGCGGTCTAGCGGGTGAGCAGTTCTTC. This gives the protein CASSSGGLAGEQFF.

The gene calls are TRBV4-1 and TRBJ2-3, with 8 bases fitting TRBD2. Germline CDR1 is MGHRA and CDR2 is YSYEKL. V shed 1 base, J shed 5 bases, and the junction held 5 bases outside the gene matches. This CDR3 contains 15 residues. DNA of the CDR3: TGCGCCAGCAGCCAAGCGGGGGGGCTGCTAGATACGCAGTATTTT. It specifies CASSQAGGLLDTQYF.

This clone was seen only a few times. The chain employs TRBV4-2 and TRBJ1-2; D is perhaps TRBD1 (6 bases). The CDR3 runs 12 residues. Germline loops: CDR1 LGHNA, CDR2 YNFKEQ. V gave up 7 bases and J gave up 3 bases, with 9 bases separating them. The CDR3 is CASTAGDYGYTF. CDR3 sequence (DNA): TGTGCCAGCACAGCAGGGGACTATGGCTACACCTTC.

V is TRBV9 and J is TRBJ1-2; 9 bases are shared with TRBD1. V lost 3 bases and J lost 3; bases outside the gene matches: 9. Germline values: CDR1 SGDLS, CDR2 YYNGEE. The CDR3 extends over 16 amino acids. The CDR3: CASSDVTGTGYYGYTF. The CDR3 DNA reads TGTGCCAGCAGCGACGTTACCGGGACAGGGTACTATGGCTACACCTTC.

The chain recombines TRBV27 with TRBJ2-1; TRBD1 aligns across 9 bases. This CDR3 has 13 residues. The trim removed 3 bases at V and 9 bases at J, leaving 3 bases unmatched. CDR1 and CDR2 (germline): MNHEY, SMNVEV (reference sequence). DNA for the CDR3: TGTGCCAGCAGTTTGGGGACAGGGCCTGAGCAGTTCTTC. This sequence encodes CASSLGTGPEQFF.

The rearrangement uses TRBV28 and TRBJ2-2, with 8 bases identical to TRBD1. Germline V gene data show CDR1 as MDHEN and CDR2 as SYDVKM. This CDR3 is 15 amino acids long. V trimming: 4 bases; J trimming: 5 bases; junction bases outside the gene matches: 6. The CDR3 DNA sequence: TGTGCCAGCAGTTGGTCGGACAGGGTGACCGGGGAGCTGTTTTTT. This gives the protein CASSWSDRVTGELFF. The whole variable domain, filled in from reference TRBV28 and TRBJ2-2, reads DVKVTQSSRYLVKRTGEKVFLECVQDMDHENMFWYRQDPGLGLRLIYFSYDVKMKEKGDIPEGYSVSREKKERFSLILESASTNQTSMYLCASSWSDRVTGELFFGEGSRLTVL.

The chain employs TRBV4-3 and TRBJ2-3; 9 bases are a match to TRBD2. The trim removed 0 bases at V and 4 bases at J, leaving 2 bases unmatched. Germline-derived CDR1 and CDR2 are LGHNA and YSLEER. The CDR3 spans 15 residues. CDR3 region: CASSQERGGPDTQYF. As DNA, the CDR3 is TGCGCCAGCAGCCAAGAGCGGGGGGGCCCAGATACGCAGTATTTT.

V and J are TRBV9 and TRBJ2-1; either TRBD1 or TRBD2 may fit D (5 bases each). This CDR3 comprises 15 residues. Per germline, CDR1 SGDLS and CDR2 YYNGEE. Trimming stripped 0 bases from V and 9 bases from J, with 16 bases between. CDR3 amino acids: CASSVGGSVSREQFF. CDR3 nucleotides: TGTGCCAGCAGCGTAGGGGGGAGCGTTTCGCGTGAGCAGTTCTTC.